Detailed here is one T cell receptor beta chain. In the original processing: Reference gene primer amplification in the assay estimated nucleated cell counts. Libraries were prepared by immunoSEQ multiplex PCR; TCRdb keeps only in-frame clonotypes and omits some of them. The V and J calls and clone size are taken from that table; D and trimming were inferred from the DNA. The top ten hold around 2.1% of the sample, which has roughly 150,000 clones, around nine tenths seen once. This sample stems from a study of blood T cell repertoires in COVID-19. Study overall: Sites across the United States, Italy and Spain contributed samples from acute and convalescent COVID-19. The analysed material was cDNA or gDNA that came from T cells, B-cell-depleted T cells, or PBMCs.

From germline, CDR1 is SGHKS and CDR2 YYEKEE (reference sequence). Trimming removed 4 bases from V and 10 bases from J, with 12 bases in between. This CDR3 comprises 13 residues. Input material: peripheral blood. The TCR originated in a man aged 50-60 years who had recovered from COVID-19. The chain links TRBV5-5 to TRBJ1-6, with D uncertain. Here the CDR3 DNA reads TGTGCCAGCAGCCCGCTCAGTAAATCACCCCTCCACTTT. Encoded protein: CASSPLSKSPLHF.